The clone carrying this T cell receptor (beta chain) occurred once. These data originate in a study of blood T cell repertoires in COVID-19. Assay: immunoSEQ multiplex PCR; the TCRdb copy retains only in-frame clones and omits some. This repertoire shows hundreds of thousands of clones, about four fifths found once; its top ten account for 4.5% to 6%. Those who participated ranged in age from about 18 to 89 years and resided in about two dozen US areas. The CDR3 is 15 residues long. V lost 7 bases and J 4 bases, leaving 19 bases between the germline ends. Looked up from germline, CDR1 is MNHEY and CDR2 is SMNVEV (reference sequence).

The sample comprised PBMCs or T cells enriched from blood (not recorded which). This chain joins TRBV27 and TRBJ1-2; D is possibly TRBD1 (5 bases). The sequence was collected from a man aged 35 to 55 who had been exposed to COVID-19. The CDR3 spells CASTSRQRLCYGYTF. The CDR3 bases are TGTGCCAGCACTTCCCGACAGAGATTGTGCTATGGCTACACCTTC.